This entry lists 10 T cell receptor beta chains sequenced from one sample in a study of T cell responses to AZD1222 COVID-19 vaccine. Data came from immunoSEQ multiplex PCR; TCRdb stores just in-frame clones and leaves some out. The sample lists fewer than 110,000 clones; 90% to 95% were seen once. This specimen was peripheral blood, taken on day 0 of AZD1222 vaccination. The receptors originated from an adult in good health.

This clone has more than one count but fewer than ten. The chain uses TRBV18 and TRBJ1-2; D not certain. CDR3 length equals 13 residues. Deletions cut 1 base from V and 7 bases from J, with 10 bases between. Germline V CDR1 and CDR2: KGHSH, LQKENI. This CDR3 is CASSPRGVSGYTF. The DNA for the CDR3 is TGTGCCAGCTCACCACGGGGAGTGTCTGGCTACACCTTC.

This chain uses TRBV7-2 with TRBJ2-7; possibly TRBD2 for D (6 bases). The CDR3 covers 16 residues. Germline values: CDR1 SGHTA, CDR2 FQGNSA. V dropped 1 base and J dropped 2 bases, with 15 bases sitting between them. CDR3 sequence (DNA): TGTGCCAGCAGCTTAGATCGCGGGGTTGGGCCCTACGAGCAGTACTTC. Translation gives CASSLDRGVGPYEQYF.

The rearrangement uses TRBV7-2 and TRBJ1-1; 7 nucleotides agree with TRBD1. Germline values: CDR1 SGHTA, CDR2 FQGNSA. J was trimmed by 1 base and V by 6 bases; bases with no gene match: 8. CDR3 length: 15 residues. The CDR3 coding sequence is TGTGCCAGCAGGTACAGGGGACGGTCGAACACTGAAGCTTTCTTT. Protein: CASRYRGRSNTEAFF.

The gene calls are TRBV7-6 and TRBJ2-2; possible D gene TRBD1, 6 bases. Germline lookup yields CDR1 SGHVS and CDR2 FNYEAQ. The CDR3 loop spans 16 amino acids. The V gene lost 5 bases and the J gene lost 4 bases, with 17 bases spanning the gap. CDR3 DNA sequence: TGTGCCAGCAGCCCATTTGCAGGGGCGGGCACCGGGGAGCTGTTTTTT. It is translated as CASSPFAGAGTGELFF.

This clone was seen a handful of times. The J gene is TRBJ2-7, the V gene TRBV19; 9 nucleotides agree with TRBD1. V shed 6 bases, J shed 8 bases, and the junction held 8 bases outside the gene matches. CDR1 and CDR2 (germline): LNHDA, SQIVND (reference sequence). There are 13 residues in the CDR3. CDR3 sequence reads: CASRPGQGLKQYF. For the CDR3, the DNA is TGTGCCAGTAGGCCGGGACAGGGTCTGAAGCAGTACTTC.

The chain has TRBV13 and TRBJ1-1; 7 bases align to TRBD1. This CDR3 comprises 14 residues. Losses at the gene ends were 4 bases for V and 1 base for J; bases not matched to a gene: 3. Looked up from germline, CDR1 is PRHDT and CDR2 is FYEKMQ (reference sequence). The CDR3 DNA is TGTGCCAGCAGCTCGGGACAGCAGAACACTGAAGCTTTCTTT. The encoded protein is CASSSGQQNTEAFF.

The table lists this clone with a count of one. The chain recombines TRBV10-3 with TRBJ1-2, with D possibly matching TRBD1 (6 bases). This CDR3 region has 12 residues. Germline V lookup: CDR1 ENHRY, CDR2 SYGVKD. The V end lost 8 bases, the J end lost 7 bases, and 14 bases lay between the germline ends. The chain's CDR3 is CAIGARGGGYTF. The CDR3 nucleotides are TGTGCCATCGGGGCCAGGGGTGGTGGCTACACCTTC.

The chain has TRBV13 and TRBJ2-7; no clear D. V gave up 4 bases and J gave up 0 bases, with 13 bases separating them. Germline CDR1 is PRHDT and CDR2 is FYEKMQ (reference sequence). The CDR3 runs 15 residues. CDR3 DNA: TGTGCCAGCAGCTCTTCCGGACGGAGCTCCTACGAGCAGTACTTC. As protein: CASSSSGRSSYEQYF.

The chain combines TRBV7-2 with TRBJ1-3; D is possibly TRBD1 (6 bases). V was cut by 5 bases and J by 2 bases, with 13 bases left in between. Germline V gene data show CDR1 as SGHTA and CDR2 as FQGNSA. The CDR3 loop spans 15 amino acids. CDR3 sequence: CASSPDSLAGNTIYF. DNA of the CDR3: TGTGCCAGCAGCCCGGACAGTTTAGCTGGAAACACCATATATTTT.

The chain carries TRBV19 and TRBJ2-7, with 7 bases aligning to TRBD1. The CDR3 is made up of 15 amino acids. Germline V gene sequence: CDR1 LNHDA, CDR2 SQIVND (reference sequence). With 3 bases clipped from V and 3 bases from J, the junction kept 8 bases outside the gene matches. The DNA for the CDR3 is TGTGCCAGTAGTATTAACCGGGACAGAAACTACGAGCAGTACTTC. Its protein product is CASSINRDRNYEQYF.